Sequencing of this T cell receptor beta chain was carried out in a study of T-cell reconstitution after alpha-beta-depleted transplantation in children. Findings and limits, study-wide: Several hundred expanded graft clones reportedly supplied alpha-beta T cells about two months after transplant.

The V end was cut by 3 bases, the J end by 0 bases, with 17 bases between. The CDR3 is 16 residues long. Germline V CDR1 and CDR2: DFQATT, SNEGSKA (reference sequence). This clonotype was picked up many times. The antigen is unknown. Molecular barcoding with unique molecular identifiers was used for the TCRbeta library. TCRdb reprocessed the PCR reads via MiXCR and lists one record per CDR3 protein. The sample includes around 250,000 distinct CDR3 sequences, 7.5% to 9.5% seen only once; the top ten take about 6.4%. This rearrangement joins TRBV20-1 to TRBJ1-2; D perhaps matches TRBD1 (6 bases). The sample in question was PBMCs, mostly from graft donor cells, obtained 180 days after TCRalphabeta/CD19-depleted stem cell transplant. This receptor was taken from a male patient younger than 18 who had a stem cell transplant for acute lymphoblastic leukemia, so the T cells may come from the graft donor. CDR3 in DNA: TGCAGTGCTAGTGGGGGCTGGGGGTCAGCTAACTATGGCTACACCTTC. Translation: CSASGGWGSANYGYTF.